The TCR beta chain under discussion was sequenced for a study of T cell repertoires in cytomegalovirus infection. For the study at large: Both CMV infection and a matching HLA type were indicated by public TCR beta signatures. Findings of the study overall: CMV carriers having the relevant HLA were flagged by cumulative public TCR beta family frequency.

TCRdb re-analysed the reads in MiXCR, keeping a single row per CDR3 protein. The sample consists of about 300,000 distinct CDR3 sequences, roughly a quarter of them appearing once. In this sample, this clonotype turned up a few times. The antigen is unknown. This CDR3 has 14 amino acids. CDR1 and CDR2 (germline): SNHLY, FYNNEI. Unmatched junction bases numbered 6, after V lost 6 bases and J lost 3 bases. The TCR originated in a human donor in good health (CMV status not recorded). Some clones in this sample may be carry-over from other donors' samples. The sequencing input was PBMCs. The chain is built from TRBV2 and TRBJ2-7, with 9 bases matching TRBD1. The CDR3 DNA is TGTGCCAGCAGGGACCTGACAGGGGGCTACGAGCAGTACTTC. Amino acids: CASRDLTGGYEQYF.